This TCR beta chain stems from a study of sequential checkpoint blockade in melanoma. Background on the study: First-line arms were nivolumab then ipilimumab, or the reverse, randomized 1:1.

Generated by immunoSEQ multiplex PCR, the TCRdb table keeps only in-frame clones and is missing some. The data contain approximately 23,000 clones, roughly 80% of them singletons. This CDR3 region has 13 residues. V shed 0 bases and J shed 8 bases, with 9 bases lying between them. The V gene's germline CDR1 is SGHRS and CDR2 YFSETQ. Treatment defined: randomized to nivolumab then ipilimumab (arm A) or the reverse (arm B). From thawed PBMCs, live CD3+CD8+ cells negative for CD19 and CD56 were sorted. The receptor was derived from a human donor with melanoma. This rearrangement joins TRBV5-1 to TRBJ2-1; tentative D call: TRBD1 (5 bases). The source material was CD8+ T cells sorted from blood (inferred from file names), sampled from a patient given nivolumab and ipilimumab in sequence. CDR3 sequence reads: CASSLAGSDEQFF. The DNA for the CDR3 is TGCGCCAGCAGCTTGGCAGGGTCCGATGAGCAGTTCTTC.